The 32 T cell receptor beta chains below all came from one sample that was sequenced in a study of blood T cell repertoires in COVID-19. Method: immunoSEQ multiplex PCR; TCRdb's copy keeps in-frame clones and lacks some. The profile shows some 70,000 clones, roughly 70% of them singletons. Material for sequencing was peripheral blood. The receptor set was obtained from a man aged 55 to 70 with acute or convalescent COVID-19.

This rearrangement joins TRBV2 to TRBJ2-3, with 7 bases identical to TRBD2. Germline-derived CDR1 and CDR2 are SNHLY and FYNNEI. CDR3 length equals 14 residues. Trimming at V came to 7 bases and at J to 5 bases, leaving 9 bases not matched to a gene. CDR3 amino acids: CASTDGWGGDTQYF. CDR3 DNA: TGTGCCAGCACCGACGGGTGGGGGGGAGATACGCAGTATTTT.

V is TRBV12-3 or TRBV12-4 and J is TRBJ1-1; weak D call: TRBD1 (5 bases). This CDR3 is 12 amino acids long. V was clipped by 7 bases and J by 8 bases, with 14 bases between them. The CDR3 bases are TGTGCCAGCACCAAGGACACAAGAGAAGCTTTCTTT. The encoded protein is CASTKDTREAFF.

The gene calls are TRBV5-5 and TRBJ2-6; 9 bases align to TRBD1. The germline V gene has CDR1 SGHKS and CDR2 YYEKEE (reference sequence). V lost 4 bases and J lost 0; bases outside the gene matches: 14. The CDR3 contains 20 residues. CDR3 sequence reads: CASSPYRTGARNSGANVLTF. CDR3 nucleotides: TGTGCCAGCAGCCCTTATCGGACAGGGGCCCGAAACTCTGGGGCCAACGTCCTGACTTTC.

V and J are TRBV14 and TRBJ1-1; 10 bases are a match to TRBD1. The germline CDR1 and CDR2 sequences are SGHDN and FVKESK. The CDR3 runs 13 residues. Trimming removed 5 bases from V and 8 bases from J; junction bases left unmatched: 5. The CDR3 region has the DNA TGTGCCAGCAGCGGTCGACAGGGGGCCGAAGCTTTCTTT. It translates to CASSGRQGAEAFF. The whole variable domain, remainder taken from reference TRBV14 and TRBJ1-1, is EAGVTQFPSHSVIEKGQTVTLRCDPISGHDNLYWYRRVMGKEIKFLLHFVKESKQDESGMPNNRFLAERTGGTYSTLKVQPAELEDSGVYFCASSGRQGAEAFFGQGTRLTVV.

This rearrangement joins TRBV7-6 to TRBJ2-2; 10 positions agree with TRBD1. J lost 6 bases, V lost 4 bases, and 11 bases had no gene match. Looked up from germline, CDR1 is SGHVS and CDR2 is FNYEAQ. The CDR3 spans 17 residues. The CDR3 DNA reads TGTGCCAGCAGCTCTGAGATCGGGACAGGGGAGGCCGGGGAGCTGTTTTTT. Its translation: CASSSEIGTGEAGELFF. Drawing the rest from reference TRBV7-6 and TRBJ2-2, the complete variable domain is GAGVSQSPRYKVTKRGQDVALRCDPISGHVSLYWYRQALGQGPEFLTYFNYEAQQDKSGLPNDRFSAERPEGSISTLTIQRTEQRDSAMYRCASSSEIGTGEAGELFFGEGSRLTVL.

J is TRBJ1-5 and V is TRBV15; the D gene is possibly TRBD1 (6 bases). Trimming shortened V by 5 bases and J by 4 bases, and 9 bases separated the two germline ends. The CDR3 runs to 13 residues. Germline-derived CDR1 and CDR2 are LNHNV and YYDKDF (reference sequence). CDR3 sequence: CATSSQGNQPQHF. The CDR3 DNA is TGTGCCACCAGCTCTCAGGGGAATCAGCCCCAGCATTTT.

The chain couples TRBV7-9 to TRBJ1-2; 8 bases align to TRBD1. The CDR3 totals 15 residues. Germline CDR1 SEHNR, CDR2 FQNEAQ (reference sequence). Trimming took 5 bases from V and 0 from J; bases not matched to a gene: 5. The CDR3 protein is CASSPRDRSNYGYTF. The CDR3 coding sequence is TGTGCCAGCAGCCCCAGGGACAGGTCTAACTATGGCTACACCTTC.

The J gene is TRBJ2-2, the V gene TRBV5-1; 7 bases match TRBD2. CDR3 length equals 18 residues. Germline loops: CDR1 SGHRS, CDR2 YFSETQ. The V gene end was trimmed by 4 bases and the J gene end by 0 bases; junction bases not matched to a gene: 12. The CDR3 coding sequence is TGCGCCAGCAGCATTCAGGGAGGGATAATCGCGAACACCGGGGAGCTGTTTTTT. Amino acid sequence: CASSIQGGIIANTGELFF.

The J gene is TRBJ2-1, the V gene TRBV7-3; 10 bases are a match to TRBD1. Germline-derived CDR1 and CDR2 are SGHTA and FQGTGA. Trimming removed 3 bases from V and 9 bases from J; junction bases left unmatched: 11. CDR3 length equals 16 residues. The CDR3 bases are TGTGCCAGCAGCTTTTCGAGGACAGGGGGATCCCGTGAGCAGTTCTTC. Protein sequence: CASSFSRTGGSREQFF.

This chain uses TRBV21-1 with TRBJ2-3; the tabulated D call, TRBD1, remains unverified against the DNA. TRBV21-1 is designated a pseudogene. The CDR3 runs to 15 residues. The CDR3 spells CASSKGPNITDTQYF. CDR3 coding DNA: TGTGCCAGCAGCAAAGGGCCCAACATCACAGATACGCAGTATTTT.

The gene calls are TRBV11-2 and TRBJ2-3; D unclear. The CDR3 runs to 14 residues. V shed 1 base and J shed 5 bases, with 10 bases lying between them. Per the germline V gene, CDR1 is SGHAT and CDR2 is FQNNGV. CDR3 region: CASSLGPHRDTQYF. DNA of the CDR3: TGTGCCAGCAGCTTAGGTCCACACCGAGATACGCAGTATTTT.

This clone has ten or more counts. V usage is TRBV7-9 and J usage is TRBJ1-3; 10 nucleotides match TRBD1. Trimming took 5 bases from V and 3 from J; bases not matched to a gene: 4. Germline CDR1 reads SEHNR; CDR2 reads FQNEAQ (reference sequence). This CDR3 is built from 15 residues. The CDR3: CASSPTGGSGNTIYF. In DNA form, the CDR3 reads TGTGCCAGCAGCCCGACAGGGGGCAGTGGAAACACCATATATTTT.

This clone came up once. The rearrangement joins TRBV14 to TRBJ2-3; D unclear. Trimming left V 2 bases short and J 7 bases short, with 7 bases between. The CDR3 is 12 amino acids. Germline V CDR1 and CDR2: SGHDN, FVKESK. CDR3 amino acids: CASSQFSNTQYF. Here the CDR3 DNA reads TGTGCCAGCAGCCAATTTTCTAATACGCAGTATTTT.

This clone was seen more than once but under ten times. J is TRBJ2-3 and V is TRBV5-1, with 8 bases identical to TRBD1. V lost 3 bases, J lost 7 bases, and 4 bases stayed unmatched. The CDR3 covers 13 residues. Germline CDR1 is SGHRS and CDR2 is YFSETQ. The CDR3 nucleotides read TGCGCCAGCAGCTACAGGGGGGCAAATACGCAGTATTTT. It translates to CASSYRGANTQYF.

The V gene is TRBV20-1, the J gene TRBJ2-7; 9 bases map to TRBD2. V lost 3 bases, J lost 3 bases, and 9 bases stayed unmatched. There are 15 residues in the CDR3. CDR1 DFQATT and CDR2 SNEGSKA come from the germline V gene (reference sequence). As DNA, the CDR3 is TGCAGTGCTAGTCTCTTAGTAGCGGGAGACTACGAGCAGTACTTC. Protein product: CSASLLVAGDYEQYF.

The gene calls are TRBV6-5 and TRBJ2-2, with D possibly matching TRBD2 (6 bases). The germline V and J ends were trimmed by 2 bases and 7 bases, with 17 bases remaining between them. The CDR3 contains 16 residues. Germline loops: CDR1 MNHEY, CDR2 SVGAGI. CDR3 sequence (DNA): TGTGCCAGCAGTTACGTTACCGGGAGCCGACACGGGGAGCTGTTTTTT. Its translation is CASSYVTGSRHGELFF.

The rearrangement uses TRBV4-1 and TRBJ2-2; a possible D gene is TRBD1 (6 bases). Per germline, CDR1 MGHRA and CDR2 YSYEKL. V was shortened by 6 bases and J by 1 base, with 15 bases between the two germline ends. The CDR3 extends over 16 amino acids. CDR3 sequence (DNA): TGCGCCAGCAGTTCGACGGGACACCTGAACACCGGGGAGCTGTTTTTT. Its protein product is CASSSTGHLNTGELFF.

The chain uses TRBV28 and TRBJ2-4; D is uncertain. The CDR3 covers 16 residues. V was trimmed by 4 bases and J by 0 bases, leaving 13 bases between them. The germline V gene encodes CDR1 MDHEN and CDR2 SYDVKM. CDR3 nucleotides: TGTGCCAGCAGTTCGTCTACAGCACTAGCCAAAAACATTCAGTACTTC. This sequence encodes CASSSSTALAKNIQYF.

This chain uses TRBV3-1 (or the pseudogene TRBV3-2) with TRBJ1-2; the D gene is possibly TRBD1 (6 bases). Germline CDR1 and CDR2: LGHDT and YNNKEL (reference sequence). V dropped 5 bases and J dropped 7 bases, with 14 bases sitting between them. CDR3 length: 13 residues. The CDR3 is CASSTQGISGYTF. The CDR3 coding sequence is TGTGCCAGCAGCACACAGGGTATCAGTGGCTACACCTTC.

The chain recombines TRBV4-2 with TRBJ2-2, with D possibly TRBD1 on 7 matching bases. Per germline, CDR1 LGHNA and CDR2 YNFKEQ. CDR3 length: 16 residues. Trimming took off 1 base at V and 6 bases at J, with 15 bases between the two ends. The DNA of the CDR3 is TGTGCCAGCAGCCAAGGAGGAGGGGGCGCGGCCGGGGAGCTGTTTTTT. This sequence encodes CASSQGGGGAAGELFF.

The chain recombines TRBV4-1 with TRBJ2-7, with TRBD1 identical over 7 bases. The ends lost 4 bases at V and 3 bases at J; junction bases unmatched: 15. The CDR3 loop spans 17 amino acids. CDR1 MGHRA and CDR2 YSYEKL come from the germline V gene. The CDR3 sequence: CASSRDFGTALNYEQYV. The CDR3 coding sequence is TGCGCCAGCAGCCGGGATTTCGGGACAGCGCTCAACTACGAGCAGTACGTC.

The sample holds a few counts of this clone. The gene calls are TRBV27 and TRBJ2-1; D may be TRBD2 (7 bases). V lost 2 bases, J lost 4 bases, and 12 bases lay in between. Germline CDR1 is MNHEY and CDR2 is SMNVEV (reference sequence). The CDR3 spans 15 residues. CDR3 in DNA: TGTGCCAGCAGTTTACGGGGGGCCCTATACAATGAGCAGTTCTTC. Translated: CASSLRGALYNEQFF.

This sequence joins TRBV10-2 and TRBJ2-5; TRBD2 aligns across 12 bases. The junction had 0 bases not matched to a gene; V was cut back by 6 bases and J by 4 bases. Germline CDR1 reads WSHSY; CDR2 reads SAAADI. CDR3 length: 13 amino acids. DNA of the CDR3: TGCGCCAGCAGGACTAGCGGGAGAGAGACCCAGTACTTC. Amino acids: CASRTSGRETQYF.

This clone was counted at least ten times. The chain combines TRBV19 with TRBJ2-3; D uncertain. The CDR3 extends over 13 amino acids. Deletions cut 5 bases from V and 2 bases from J, with 8 bases between. Germline CDR1 reads LNHDA; CDR2 reads SQIVND (reference sequence). CDR3 in amino acids: CASSSSLTDTQYF. CDR3 nucleotide sequence: TGTGCCAGTAGTTCCTCACTCACAGATACGCAGTATTTT.

The V and J genes are TRBV5-1 and TRBJ1-2; 9 nucleotides agree with TRBD1. CDR1 is SGHRS and CDR2 is YFSETQ in the germline V gene. The J segment lost 3 bases and the V segment lost 4 bases, leaving 10 bases of the junction unmatched. The CDR3 spans 16 residues. CDR3 DNA sequence: TGCGCCAGCAGCGTGACAGGGGGACCCGGCGACTATGGCTACACCTTC. It is translated as CASSVTGGPGDYGYTF.

This clone was counted a few times. CDR3 in amino acids: CAISGRESPGELFF. The CDR3 coding sequence is TGTGCCATCAGTGGCAGGGAAAGTCCCGGGGAGCTGTTTTTT. The chain has TRBV10-3 and TRBJ2-2; a possible D gene is TRBD1 (5 bases). There are 14 residues in the CDR3. With 4 bases removed from V and 6 bases from J, the gap between germline ends came to 12 bases. Germline V CDR1 and CDR2: ENHRY, SYGVKD.

This clone was seen a handful of times. This chain links TRBV7-8 with TRBJ2-7, with TRBD2 matching 9 bases. V lost 4 bases, J lost 2 bases, and 6 bases stayed unmatched. Germline CDR1 reads SGHVS; CDR2 reads FQNEAQ. The CDR3 loop spans 15 amino acids. As DNA, the CDR3 is TGTGCCAGCAGCTCGACTAGCGGAGGGGCCTACGAGCAGTACTTC. Translation gives CASSSTSGGAYEQYF.

The J gene is TRBJ1-1, the V gene TRBV19; 8 positions match TRBD1. J lost 5 bases, V lost 6 bases, and 8 bases had no gene match. Germline V gene sequence: CDR1 LNHDA, CDR2 SQIVND (reference sequence). The CDR3 loop spans 14 amino acids. The CDR3 sequence is CASSPKTGGTEAFF. The CDR3 nucleotides read TGTGCCAGTAGCCCTAAAACAGGGGGAACTGAAGCTTTCTTT.

The chain carries TRBV28 and TRBJ2-2, with 7 bases that match TRBD2. Germline trimming cut 7 bases from V and 7 bases from J; bases unmatched to any gene: 9. The CDR3 extends over 14 amino acids. The V gene's germline CDR1 is MDHEN and CDR2 SYDVKM. In nucleotides, the CDR3 is TGTGCCAGCATCCGGGGCGGGAGACGCGGGGAGCTGTTTTTT. Residues: CASIRGGRRGELFF.

This clone was found a few times. The chain has TRBV13 and TRBJ2-6; 7 bases map to TRBD1. Germline loops: CDR1 PRHDT, CDR2 FYEKMQ (reference sequence). The CDR3 consists of 17 residues. V shed 5 bases, J shed 4 bases, and the junction held 11 bases outside the gene matches. The CDR3: CASSMRQGKYGANVLTF. CDR3 nucleotide sequence: TGTGCCAGCAGCATGCGACAGGGAAAGTACGGGGCCAACGTCCTGACTTTC.

The J gene is TRBJ2-5, the V gene TRBV7-2; D perhaps matches TRBD2 (5 bases). Germline values: CDR1 SGHTA, CDR2 FQGNSA. The CDR3 sequence is 11 residues long. V dropped 5 bases and J dropped 4 bases, with 5 bases sitting between them. CDR3: CASSGGETQYF. CDR3 sequence (DNA): TGTGCCAGCAGCGGAGGAGAGACCCAGTACTTC.

The V gene is TRBV7-2, the J gene TRBJ2-3, with D perhaps TRBD2 (5 bases). This CDR3 region has 13 residues. V was trimmed by 1 base and J by 4 bases, leaving 6 bases between them. Per germline, CDR1 SGHTA and CDR2 FQGNSA. The DNA for the CDR3 is TGTGCCAGCAGCTTAGGGAGGTCAGATACGCAGTATTTT. Amino acids: CASSLGRSDTQYF.